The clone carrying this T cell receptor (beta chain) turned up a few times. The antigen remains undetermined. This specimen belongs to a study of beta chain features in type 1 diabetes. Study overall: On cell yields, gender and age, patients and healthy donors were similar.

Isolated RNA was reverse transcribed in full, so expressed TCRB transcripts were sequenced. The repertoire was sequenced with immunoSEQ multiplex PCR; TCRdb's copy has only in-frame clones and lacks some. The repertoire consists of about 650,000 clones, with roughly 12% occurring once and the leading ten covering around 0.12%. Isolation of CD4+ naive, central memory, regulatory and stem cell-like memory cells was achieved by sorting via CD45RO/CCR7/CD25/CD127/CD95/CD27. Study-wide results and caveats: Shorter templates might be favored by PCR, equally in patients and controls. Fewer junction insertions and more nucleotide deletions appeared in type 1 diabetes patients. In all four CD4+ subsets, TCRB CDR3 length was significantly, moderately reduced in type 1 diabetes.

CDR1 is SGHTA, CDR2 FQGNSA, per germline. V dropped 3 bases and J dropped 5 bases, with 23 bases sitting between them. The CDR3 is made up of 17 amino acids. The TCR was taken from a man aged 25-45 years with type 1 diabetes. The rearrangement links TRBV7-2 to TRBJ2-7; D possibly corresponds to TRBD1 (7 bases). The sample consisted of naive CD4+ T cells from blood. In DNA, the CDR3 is TGTGCCAGCAGCTTCTTCAGAGGCGGGACAGTCTCGAACGAGCAGTACTTC. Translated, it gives CASSFFRGGTVSNEQYF.